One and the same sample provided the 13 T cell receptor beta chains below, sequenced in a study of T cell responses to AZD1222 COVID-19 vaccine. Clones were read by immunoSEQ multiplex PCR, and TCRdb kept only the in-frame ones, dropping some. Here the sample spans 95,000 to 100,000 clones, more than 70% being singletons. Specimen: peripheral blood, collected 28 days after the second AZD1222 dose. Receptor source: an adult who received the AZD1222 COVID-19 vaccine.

This CDR3 is CASSQAGHQPQHF. Written as DNA, the CDR3 is TGTGCCAGCAGCCAAGCAGGTCATCAGCCCCAGCATTTT. This rearrangement joins TRBV3-1 (or the pseudogene TRBV3-2) to TRBJ1-5, with D hard to call. Between the trimmed V and J ends, which lost 1 base and 5 bases, there was a span of 6 bases. Per germline, CDR1 LGHDT and CDR2 YNNKEL (reference sequence). The CDR3 has 13 amino acids.

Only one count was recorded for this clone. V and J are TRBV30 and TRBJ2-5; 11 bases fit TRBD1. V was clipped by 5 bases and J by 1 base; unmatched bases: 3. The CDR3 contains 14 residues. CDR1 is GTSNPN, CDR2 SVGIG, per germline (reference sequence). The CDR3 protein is CAWGTGGFQETQYF. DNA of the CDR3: TGTGCCTGGGGGACAGGGGGGTTCCAAGAGACCCAGTACTTC.

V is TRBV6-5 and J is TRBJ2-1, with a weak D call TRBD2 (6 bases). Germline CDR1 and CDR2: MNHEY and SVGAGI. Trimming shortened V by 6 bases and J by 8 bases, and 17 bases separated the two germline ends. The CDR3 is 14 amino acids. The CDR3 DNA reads TGTGCCAGCAGCTTCGGGACTGCCCGTGATGAGCAGTTCTTC. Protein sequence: CASSFGTARDEQFF.

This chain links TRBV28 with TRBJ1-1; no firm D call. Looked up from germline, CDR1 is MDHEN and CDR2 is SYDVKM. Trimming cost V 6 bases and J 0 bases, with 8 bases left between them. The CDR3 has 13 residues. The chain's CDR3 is CASSSHMNTEAFF. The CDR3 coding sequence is TGTGCCAGCAGCAGTCATATGAACACTGAAGCTTTCTTT.

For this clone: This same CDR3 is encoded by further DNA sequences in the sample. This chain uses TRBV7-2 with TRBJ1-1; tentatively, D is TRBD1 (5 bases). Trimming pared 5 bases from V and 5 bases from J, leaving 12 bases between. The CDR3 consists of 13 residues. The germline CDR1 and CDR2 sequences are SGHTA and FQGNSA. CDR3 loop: CASSPGRNTEAFF. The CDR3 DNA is TGTGCCAGCAGCCCAGGGCGGAATACTGAAGCTTTCTTT.

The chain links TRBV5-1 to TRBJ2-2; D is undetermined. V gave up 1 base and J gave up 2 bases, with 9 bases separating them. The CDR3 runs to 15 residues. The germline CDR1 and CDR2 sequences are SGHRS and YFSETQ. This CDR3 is CASSLKRTNTGELFF. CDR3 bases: TGCGCCAGCAGCTTGAAACGGACCAACACCGGGGAGCTGTTTTTT.

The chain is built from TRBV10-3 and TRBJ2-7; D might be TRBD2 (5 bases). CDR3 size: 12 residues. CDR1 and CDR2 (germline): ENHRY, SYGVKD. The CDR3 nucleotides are TGTGCTTCCAGGACGGGGACCTACGAGCAGTACTTC. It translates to CASRTGTYEQYF.

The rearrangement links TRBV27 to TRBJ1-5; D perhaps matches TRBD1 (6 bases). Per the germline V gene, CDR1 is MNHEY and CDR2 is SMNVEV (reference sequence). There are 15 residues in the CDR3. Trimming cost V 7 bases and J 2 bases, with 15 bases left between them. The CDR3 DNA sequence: TGTGCCAGCACCCCCGGGGGCCTAGGCAATCAGCCCCAGCATTTT. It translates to CASTPGGLGNQPQHF.

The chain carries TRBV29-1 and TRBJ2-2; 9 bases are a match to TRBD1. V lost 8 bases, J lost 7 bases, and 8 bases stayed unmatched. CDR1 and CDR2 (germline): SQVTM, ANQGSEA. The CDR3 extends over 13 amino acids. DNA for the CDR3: TGCAGCTCATTACAGGGGGCTGGCGGGGAGCTGTTTTTT. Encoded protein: CSSLQGAGGELFF.

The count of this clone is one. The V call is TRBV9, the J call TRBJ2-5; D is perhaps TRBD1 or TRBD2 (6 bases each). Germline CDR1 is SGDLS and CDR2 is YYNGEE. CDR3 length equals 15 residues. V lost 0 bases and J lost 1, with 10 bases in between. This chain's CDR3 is CASSVAGARQETQYF. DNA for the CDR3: TGTGCCAGCAGCGTAGCGGGGGCGCGCCAAGAGACCCAGTACTTC.

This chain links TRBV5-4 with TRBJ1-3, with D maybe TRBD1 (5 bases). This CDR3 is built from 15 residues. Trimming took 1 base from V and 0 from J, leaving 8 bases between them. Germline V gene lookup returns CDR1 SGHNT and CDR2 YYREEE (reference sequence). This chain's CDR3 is CASSLWGSSGNTIYF. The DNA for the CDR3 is TGTGCCAGCAGCTTGTGGGGGAGCTCTGGAAACACCATATATTTT.

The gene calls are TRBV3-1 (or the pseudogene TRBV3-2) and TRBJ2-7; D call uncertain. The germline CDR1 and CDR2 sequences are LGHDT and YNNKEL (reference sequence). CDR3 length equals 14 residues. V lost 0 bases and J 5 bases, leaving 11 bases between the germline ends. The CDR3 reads CASSQESRQNEQYF. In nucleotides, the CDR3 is TGTGCCAGCAGCCAAGAGAGTAGGCAAAACGAGCAGTACTTC.

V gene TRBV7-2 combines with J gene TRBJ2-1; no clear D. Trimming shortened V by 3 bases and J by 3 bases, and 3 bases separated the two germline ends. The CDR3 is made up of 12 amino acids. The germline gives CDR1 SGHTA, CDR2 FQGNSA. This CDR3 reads CASSLGYNEQFF. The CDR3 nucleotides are TGTGCCAGCAGCTTGGGCTACAATGAGCAGTTCTTC.